Reported below is one TCR beta chain. Its specificity is not known. The sample is drawn from a study of T cell responses to AZD1222 COVID-19 vaccine. Points from the study as a whole: Most donors were white British and more were female, and clonal diversity was possibly underestimated.

The V segment lost 2 bases and the J segment 4 bases; nucleotides outside the gene matches: 4. The CDR3 length is 15 residues. Per germline, CDR1 MNHEY and CDR2 SVGEGT. Data came from immunoSEQ multiplex PCR; TCRdb stores just in-frame clones and leaves some out. The data contain around 150,000 clones, less than 95% of them singletons. Sequencing was performed on peripheral blood, taken on day 0 of AZD1222 vaccination. The sequence came from an adult in good health. The chain is built from TRBV6-2 or TRBV6-3 and TRBJ2-2; 7 nucleotides align to TRBD1. This chain's CDR3 is CASSYEGQLTGELFF. Written as DNA, the CDR3 is TGTGCCAGCAGTTACGAGGGACAGCTCACCGGGGAGCTGTTTTTT.